This T cell receptor (beta chain) was documented in a study of blood T cell repertoires in COVID-19. Whole-study context: Acute-phase and convalescent COVID-19 samples originated in the United States, Italy and Spain. T cells, B-cell-depleted T cells, or PBMCs provided the cDNA or gDNA that served as material.

This CDR3 region has 19 residues. The trim removed 7 bases at V and 3 bases at J, leaving 21 bases unmatched. CDR1 and CDR2 (germline): SQVTM, ANQGSEA. The data were produced by immunoSEQ multiplex PCR, yet TCRdb's version contains in-frame clones alone and is incomplete. The table has more than 80,000 clones, 75% to 85% seen once. V and J are TRBV29-1 and TRBJ2-1, with TRBD2 matching over 10 bases. This clonotype was sampled from a man older than 75 with COVID-19, enrolled during active disease. Sequencing used peripheral blood. The CDR3 region has the DNA TGCAGCGCCCGACCACCCGCTAGCGGGAGAGGAGTAAACTACAATGAGCAGTTCTTC. Protein: CSARPPASGRGVNYNEQFF.